Following are 17 T cell receptor beta chains from one sample sequenced in a study of T-cell reconstitution after alpha-beta-depleted transplantation in children. The TCRbeta library was prepared with unique molecular identifiers. TCRdb used MiXCR to reprocess the PCR reads, holding one entry per CDR3 protein. The sample carries 450,000 to 500,000 distinct CDR3 sequences, under 15% recorded once. The starting material was PBMCs from the stem cell graft donor, obtained from the stem cell graft. These receptors were obtained from a human donor who donated a stem cell graft to a child with combined immunodeficiency.

This clonotype appeared many times. The chain combines TRBV20-1 with TRBJ2-1; 7 nucleotides align to TRBD2. The CDR3 loop spans 14 amino acids. V gave up 6 bases and J gave up 7 bases; unmatched junction bases: 12. Germline V gives CDR1 DFQATT, CDR2 SNEGSKA (reference sequence). CDR3 coding DNA: TGCAGTGCGAAACTAGCGTTTGTTGTAAATGAGCAGTTCTTC. Translated, it gives CSAKLAFVVNEQFF.

CDR3 protein: CASSEPGPVSYNEQFF. For the CDR3, the DNA is TGTGCCAGCAGTGAACCGGGACCGGTCTCCTACAATGAGCAGTTCTTC. The chain carries TRBV6-1 and TRBJ2-1; perhaps D is TRBD1 or TRBD2 (5 bases each). Germline V lookup: CDR1 MNHNS, CDR2 SASEGT. The V end lost 2 bases, the J end lost 0 bases, and 11 bases lay between the germline ends. This CDR3 comprises 16 residues.

The CDR3 DNA is TGCGCCAGCAGCCAAGGGATAGGAGAGAACACTGAAGCTTTCTTT. As protein: CASSQGIGENTEAFF. The J gene is TRBJ1-1, the V gene TRBV4-3, with no clear D. CDR3 length: 15 residues. The germline V gene encodes CDR1 LGHNA and CDR2 YSLEER. V lost 1 base and J 1 base, leaving 10 bases between the germline ends.

This clonotype was recorded many times. The rearrangement links TRBV12-3 or TRBV12-4 to TRBJ2-7; perhaps D is TRBD1 or TRBD2 (6 bases each). V dropped 5 bases and J dropped 4 bases, with 12 bases sitting between them. CDR3 size: 13 residues. The CDR3 DNA follows: TGTGCCAGCAGTCCAACAGGGAGGTACGAGCAGTACTTC. It encodes CASSPTGRYEQYF.

This rearrangement joins TRBV27 to TRBJ2-7; D is uncertain. This CDR3 is 14 amino acids long. Germline V lookup: CDR1 MNHEY, CDR2 SMNVEV (reference sequence). The ends were cut back, 3 bases at V and 4 bases at J, with 13 bases in the middle. The CDR3 protein is CASSLGSIGYEQYF. The CDR3 DNA reads TGTGCCAGCAGTTTGGGTTCAATCGGATACGAGCAGTACTTC.

The gene calls are TRBV29-1 and TRBJ2-1; tentative D call: TRBD1 (6 bases). Germline V CDR1 and CDR2: SQVTM, ANQGSEA. With 1 base removed from V and 3 bases from J, the gap between germline ends came to 13 bases. CDR3 length equals 15 residues. The CDR3 sequence is CSVEATGRSYNEQFF. CDR3 DNA: TGCAGCGTTGAAGCAACAGGGCGCAGCTACAATGAGCAGTTCTTC.

In its sample, this clonotype was seen many times. This chain uses TRBV12-3 or TRBV12-4 with TRBJ1-5; perhaps TRBD1 as D (5 bases). The CDR3 is 15 residues long. V dropped 0 bases and J dropped 4 bases, with 10 bases sitting between them. In DNA form, the CDR3 reads TGTGCCAGCAGTTTAGCGCGGGCAGGGAATCAGCCCCAGCATTTT. Its translation is CASSLARAGNQPQHF.

The chain combines TRBV27 with TRBJ2-1; 8 nucleotides align to TRBD2. Germline V gives CDR1 MNHEY, CDR2 SMNVEV (reference sequence). The length of the CDR3 is 15 residues. The V segment lost 7 bases and the J segment 5 bases; nucleotides outside the gene matches: 10. CDR3 in DNA: TGTGCCAGCACGCCTCTAGCGGGTGCGCACAATGAGCAGTTCTTC. The encoded protein is CASTPLAGAHNEQFF.

This clonotype was picked up a small number of times. The V gene is TRBV4-3, the J gene TRBJ2-3, with 8 bases lining up with TRBD1. The germline gives CDR1 LGHNA, CDR2 YSLEER. The V segment lost 6 bases and the J segment 7 bases; nucleotides outside the gene matches: 9. This CDR3 has 14 residues. The CDR3: CASSRTGIVNTQYF. CDR3 in DNA: TGCGCCAGCAGTAGGACAGGGATTGTGAATACGCAGTATTTT.

This clonotype was picked up many times. V and J are TRBV20-1 and TRBJ2-1; D ambiguous. CDR3 size: 16 residues. The germline V gene has CDR1 DFQATT and CDR2 SNEGSKA (reference sequence). This chain's CDR3 is CSTTIFDFNSYNEQFF. For the CDR3, the DNA is TGCAGCACAACCATTTTTGACTTCAACTCCTACAATGAGCAGTTCTTC.

This clonotype was seen more than once but under ten times. The chain recombines TRBV5-1 with TRBJ2-7; TRBD1 is a possible D gene (5 bases). Trimming took off 2 bases at V and 9 bases at J, with 18 bases between the two ends. The CDR3 runs 14 residues. Germline-derived CDR1 and CDR2 are SGHRS and YFSETQ. CDR3 bases: TGCGCCAGCAGCTTAGGACAAGTCTCCAGACGGCAGTACTTC. Its protein product is CASSLGQVSRRQYF.

This clonotype was counted between two and nine times. The gene calls are TRBV12-3 or TRBV12-4 and TRBJ1-1; D is undetermined. With 5 bases removed from V and 1 base from J, the gap between germline ends came to 11 bases. This CDR3 has 14 residues. The CDR3 sequence: CASSVGRSNTEAFF. CDR3 DNA: TGTGCCAGCAGTGTCGGACGGTCGAACACTGAAGCTTTCTTT.

This clonotype was seen many times. The chain joins TRBV18 to TRBJ2-5, with D perhaps matching TRBD1 (6 bases). Per the germline V gene, CDR1 is KGHSH and CDR2 is LQKENI. The CDR3 has 15 residues. The V and J ends lost 3 bases and 1 base respectively, with 12 bases between them. As DNA, the CDR3 is TGTGCCAGCTCACCTTCTTCCAGGGGCCAAGAGACCCAGTACTTC. Translation: CASSPSSRGQETQYF.

The CDR3: CASSQEERAYNEQFF. The CDR3 DNA reads as TGTGCCAGCAGCCAAGAAGAGCGGGCCTACAATGAGCAGTTCTTC. The genes are TRBV4-2 and TRBJ2-1; D is possibly TRBD2 (6 bases). CDR1 is LGHNA and CDR2 is YNFKEQ in the germline V gene. This CDR3 spans 15 amino acids. The V gene lost 0 bases and the J gene lost 2 bases, with 8 bases spanning the gap.

The gene calls are TRBV28 and TRBJ2-7; no reliable D call. Trimming took off 1 base at V and 3 bases at J, with 13 bases between the two ends. The CDR3 consists of 15 residues. Germline V CDR1 and CDR2: MDHEN, SYDVKM. The CDR3 spells CASSLYGSAHYEQYF. The CDR3 DNA reads as TGTGCCAGCAGTTTATATGGATCCGCCCACTACGAGCAGTACTTC.

This clonotype has at least ten counts. The chain is built from TRBV5-1 and TRBJ2-3; no reliable D call. V gave up 4 bases and J gave up 6 bases, with 12 bases separating them. Per the germline V gene, CDR1 is SGHRS and CDR2 is YFSETQ. This CDR3 is built from 13 residues. In DNA form, the CDR3 reads TGCGCCAGCAGCCCTCGTTATGGTGATACGCAGTATTTT. It translates to CASSPRYGDTQYF.

This clonotype was seen more than once but under ten times. The rearrangement links TRBV6-2 or TRBV6-3 to TRBJ2-3; 9 bases map to TRBD2. With V trimmed by 5 bases and J by 2 bases, 2 bases remained unmatched. The CDR3 covers 14 residues. The germline gives CDR1 MNHEY, CDR2 SVGEGT. CDR3 in DNA: TGTGCCAGCAGTCGGACTAGCGTCACAGATACGCAGTATTTT. This gives the protein CASSRTSVTDTQYF.